Listed here is a single TCR beta chain. Its specificity is not known. This specimen comes from a study of vaccination and CD4 T cells after COVID-19. Study at large: Overlapping SARS-CoV-2, HCoV-NL63, HCoV-OC43 and HCoV-229E spike peptides were used to stimulate cells.

V was pared by 1 base and J by 2 bases, with 9 bases between. The CDR3 is made up of 14 amino acids. Looked up from germline, CDR1 is SGHTA and CDR2 is FQGNSA. Sample treatment: approximately 10-day PBMC culture with coronavirus spike peptide pools or control peptides (ViraFEST assay). An Oncomine TCR Beta short-read assay was used to sequence the DNA from cultured CD4+ T cells. One entry per CDR3 protein, called by TCRdb with MiXCR from the PCR reads. The profile covers around 5,000 distinct CDR3 sequences, with 30% to 35% appearing a single time and roughly a third taken by the ten largest. This sequence joins TRBV7-2 and TRBJ2-7; tentative D call: TRBD1 (5 bases). This clonotype was obtained from a human donor who had recovered from COVID-19. The sequences come from CD4+ T cells from blood, cultured in vitro, collected after SARS-CoV-2 vaccination. This CDR3 is CASSLDRRTYEQYF. The CDR3 DNA is TGTGCCAGCAGCTTAGACAGGCGCACCTACGAGCAGTACTTC.